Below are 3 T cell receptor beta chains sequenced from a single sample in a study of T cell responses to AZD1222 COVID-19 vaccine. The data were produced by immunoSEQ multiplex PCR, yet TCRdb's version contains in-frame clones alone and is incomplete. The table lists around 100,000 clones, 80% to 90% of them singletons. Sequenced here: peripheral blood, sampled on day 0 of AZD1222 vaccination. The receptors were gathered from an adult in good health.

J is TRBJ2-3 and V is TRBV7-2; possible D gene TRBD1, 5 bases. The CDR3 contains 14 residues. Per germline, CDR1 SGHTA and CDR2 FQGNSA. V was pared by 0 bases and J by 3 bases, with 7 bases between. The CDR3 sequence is CASSLATATDTQYF. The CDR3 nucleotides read TGTGCCAGCAGCTTAGCGACAGCTACAGATACGCAGTATTTT.

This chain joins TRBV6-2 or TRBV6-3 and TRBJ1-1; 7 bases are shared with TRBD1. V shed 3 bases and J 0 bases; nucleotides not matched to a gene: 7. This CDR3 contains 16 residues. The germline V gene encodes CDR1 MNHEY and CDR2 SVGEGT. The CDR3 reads CASSYALGQLNTEAFF. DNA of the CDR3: TGTGCCAGCAGTTATGCGTTGGGACAGCTGAACACTGAAGCTTTCTTT.

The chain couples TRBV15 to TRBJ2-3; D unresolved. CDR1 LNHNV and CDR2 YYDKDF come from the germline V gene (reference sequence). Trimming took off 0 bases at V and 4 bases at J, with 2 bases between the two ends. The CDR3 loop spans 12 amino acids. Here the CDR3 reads CATSRDSDTQYF. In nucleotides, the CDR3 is TGTGCCACCAGCAGAGATTCAGATACGCAGTATTTT.